This TCR beta chain is drawn from a study of blood T cell repertoires in COVID-19. Study as a whole: Collection of acute and convalescent COVID-19 samples took place in the United States, Italy and Spain. PBMCs, B-cell-depleted T cells, or T cells were the source of the cDNA or gDNA that made up the material.

As handled by the study authors: From reference gene primer amplification, estimates of nucleated cell counts were derived. Only in-frame clones appear in the TCRdb table, and some are missing; sequencing was by immunoSEQ multiplex PCR. D and trimming were read from the DNA, whereas the V and J calls and clone size are those reported in that table. Among 70,000 to 90,000 clones listed, roughly four fifths were seen once. In its sample, this clone was seen a few times. V gave up 0 bases and J gave up 5 bases, with 12 bases separating them. CDR3 length: 14 amino acids. In germline, CDR1 is SGDLS, CDR2 YYNGEE.

The J gene is TRBJ2-7, the V gene TRBV9, with D hard to call. Sequences were obtained from peripheral blood. This clonotype originated in a woman at least 80 years old with acute or convalescent COVID-19. CDR3 sequence reads: CASSVATVGDEQYF. The DNA for the CDR3 is TGTGCCAGCAGCGTAGCCACGGTTGGTGACGAGCAGTACTTC.